One sample yielded the 32 T cell receptor beta chains listed below, sequenced in a study of blood T cell repertoires in COVID-19. The repertoire was sequenced with immunoSEQ multiplex PCR; TCRdb's copy has only in-frame clones and lacks some. The sample lists 400,000 to 500,000 clones, 80% to 90% occurring once. The sequenced sample was peripheral blood. These receptors were obtained from a woman aged 30 to 39 with active or convalescent COVID-19.

The chain joins TRBV27 to TRBJ1-2, with 7 bases identical to TRBD1. Trimming took 6 bases from V and 4 from J; bases not matched to a gene: 14. Per germline, CDR1 MNHEY and CDR2 SMNVEV (reference sequence). The CDR3 is 16 amino acids. The CDR3 DNA follows: TGTGCCAGCAGCCAATTCCGGGACAGAGGATCCTATGGCTACACCTTC. This sequence encodes CASSQFRDRGSYGYTF.

This chain connects TRBV6-5 to TRBJ2-7; 10 nucleotides match TRBD2. CDR1 MNHEY and CDR2 SVGAGI come from the germline V gene. The CDR3 spans 15 residues. The V gene end was trimmed by 6 bases and the J gene end by 7 bases; junction bases not matched to a gene: 12. In DNA, the CDR3 is TGTGCCAGCAGCCTAGCAAGCGGGGGGGTGCGGGAGCAGTACTTC. Amino acids: CASSLASGGVREQYF.

The chain carries TRBV6-2 or TRBV6-3 and TRBJ2-1; 8 bases fit TRBD2. The V segment lost 6 bases and the J segment 8 bases; nucleotides outside the gene matches: 15. This CDR3 is built from 16 residues. Germline CDR1 MNHEY, CDR2 SVGEGT. The CDR3 loop reads CASSPAWQPGGDEQFF. The DNA of the CDR3 is TGTGCCAGCAGCCCGGCGTGGCAACCGGGGGGGGATGAGCAGTTCTTC.

This clone was detected only a few times. Here the CDR3 DNA reads TGTGCCAGCAGCTTAGTAGGGATCGGGGGAGAGACCCAGTACTTC. Its protein is CASSLVGIGGETQYF. The V gene is TRBV11-2, the J gene TRBJ2-5; maybe TRBD2 (6 bases). This CDR3 is 15 amino acids long. The germline CDR1 and CDR2 sequences are SGHAT and FQNNGV. Trimming shortened V by 1 base and J by 4 bases, and 13 bases separated the two germline ends.

J is TRBJ2-1 and V is TRBV10-3; D remains ambiguous. The V gene's germline CDR1 is ENHRY and CDR2 SYGVKD. The CDR3 is 13 residues long. Trimming removed 6 bases from V and 8 bases from J, with 14 bases in between. The CDR3 bases are TGTGCCATCAGCGAACCGTTGGGCGATGAGCAGTTCTTC. Residues: CAISEPLGDEQFF.

This rearrangement joins TRBV11-2 to TRBJ2-3; TRBD2 agrees at 12 bases. This CDR3 has 18 residues. V gave up 4 bases and J gave up 5 bases; unmatched junction bases: 13. CDR1 is SGHAT and CDR2 is FQNNGV in the germline V gene. CDR3 protein: CASSSDQWASGGGDTQYF. In DNA form, the CDR3 reads TGTGCCAGCAGCTCCGACCAGTGGGCTAGCGGGGGGGGAGATACGCAGTATTTT. Using reference TRBV11-2 and TRBJ2-3 for the parts outside the CDR3, the full variable domain is EAGVAQSPRYKIIEKRQSVAFWCNPISGHATLYWYQQILGQGPKLLIQFQNNGVVDDSQLPKDRFSAERLKGVDSTLKIQPAKLEDSAVYLCASSSDQWASGGGDTQYFGPGTRLTVL.

CDR3 bases: TGTGCCAGCAGCGTAGGAGTAGCGGGAGCCAGAGAGACCCAGTACTTC. It specifies CASSVGVAGARETQYF. J is TRBJ2-5 and V is TRBV9; 9 bases line up with TRBD2. J was trimmed by 4 bases and V by 0 bases; bases with no gene match: 7. Germline V gene sequence: CDR1 SGDLS, CDR2 YYNGEE. CDR3 length: 16 amino acids.

The V call is TRBV5-1, the J call TRBJ2-3; TRBD2 matches at 8 bases. With 6 bases clipped from V and 0 bases from J, the junction kept 15 bases outside the gene matches. This CDR3 has 18 residues. In germline, CDR1 is SGHRS, CDR2 YFSETQ. The CDR3 reads CASTRMAGGDLSTDTQYF. CDR3 sequence (DNA): TGCGCCAGCACCCGAATGGCGGGGGGAGATCTTAGCACAGATACGCAGTATTTT.

The chain recombines TRBV5-1 with TRBJ1-6; 9 bases align to TRBD1. Trimming took 0 bases from V and 7 from J; bases not matched to a gene: 5. Germline CDR1 and CDR2: SGHRS and YFSETQ. The CDR3 length is 16 residues. The CDR3 nucleotides are TGCGCCAGCAGCTTGGCCGGGGGACAGGGCAATTCACCCCTCCACTTT. Its translation: CASSLAGGQGNSPLHF. Looking up the rest from reference TRBV5-1 and TRBJ1-6 gives the full variable domain: KAGVTQTPRYLIKTRGQQVTLSCSPISGHRSVSWYQQTPGQGLQFLFEYFSETQRNKGNFPGRFSGRQFSNSRSEMNVSTLELGDSALYLCASSLAGGQGNSPLHFGNGTRLTVT.

J is TRBJ2-1 and V is TRBV7-2; TRBD2 agrees at 10 bases. This CDR3 region has 15 residues. The junction had 10 bases not matched to a gene; V was cut back by 5 bases and J by 9 bases. Germline V gives CDR1 SGHTA, CDR2 FQGNSA. CDR3 region: CASSAQAGGRGEQFF. The CDR3 DNA is TGTGCCAGCAGCGCACAAGCGGGGGGGCGGGGTGAGCAGTTCTTC.

V is TRBV2 and J is TRBJ1-5; D not resolved. The CDR3 has 16 residues. From germline, CDR1 is SNHLY and CDR2 FYNNEI. V gave up 6 bases and J gave up 4 bases, with 19 bases separating them. As DNA, the CDR3 is TGTGCCAGCAGGGATACACGGCTGGACTCAAATCAGCCCCAGCATTTT. The encoded protein is CASRDTRLDSNQPQHF.

This clone was recorded once. V and J are TRBV25-1 and TRBJ1-2, with D unclear. Germline loops: CDR1 MGHDK, CDR2 SYGVNS. The CDR3 extends over 15 amino acids. The V gene lost 4 bases and the J gene lost 8 bases, with 20 bases spanning the gap. In nucleotides, the CDR3 is TGTGCCAGCAGTGCCCATAATGTGGGAGTTTACGGCTACACCTTC. Translation gives CASSAHNVGVYGYTF.

The chain recombines TRBV7-2 with TRBJ2-1; 9 bases are a match to TRBD2. V lost 1 base to trimming and J lost 5 bases; unmatched junction nucleotides: 3. This CDR3 has 15 residues. Looked up from germline, CDR1 is SGHTA and CDR2 is FQGNSA. The CDR3 loop reads CASSLGLAGHNEQFF. The CDR3 DNA follows: TGTGCCAGCAGCTTAGGTCTAGCGGGGCACAATGAGCAGTTCTTC. The variable domain in full, with the rest retrieved from reference TRBV7-2 and TRBJ2-1, is GAGVSQSPSNKVTEKGKDVELRCDPISGHTALYWYRQSLGQGLEFLIYFQGNSAPDKSGLPSDRFSAERTGGSVSTLTIQRTQQEDSAVYLCASSLGLAGHNEQFFGPGTRLTVL.

The J gene is TRBJ2-1, the V gene TRBV6-5; D is perhaps TRBD1 (5 bases). Germline V gene sequence: CDR1 MNHEY, CDR2 SVGAGI. Trimming left V 2 bases short and J 8 bases short, with 16 bases between. The CDR3 consists of 15 residues. The DNA for the CDR3 is TGTGCCAGCAGTTACGGGGCTTCGTTGGGTGATGAGCAGTTCTTC. Translation: CASSYGASLGDEQFF.

The rearrangement uses TRBV6-1 and TRBJ1-2; no firm D call. The CDR3 loop spans 15 amino acids. Trimming took off 1 base at V and 4 bases at J, with 13 bases between the two ends. Germline CDR1 is MNHNS and CDR2 is SASEGT. The CDR3 DNA reads TGTGCCAGCAGTGAAGAGCCACAGAACATCTATGGCTACACCTTC. The encoded protein is CASSEEPQNIYGYTF.

The J gene is TRBJ1-3, the V gene TRBV10-3; D ambiguous. Germline CDR1 is ENHRY and CDR2 is SYGVKD. This CDR3 region has 13 residues. The germline V and J ends were trimmed by 3 bases and 3 bases, with 6 bases remaining between them. The CDR3: CAISESIGNTIYF. CDR3 in DNA: TGTGCCATCAGTGAATCCATTGGAAACACCATATATTTT.

The rearrangement uses TRBV3-1 (or the pseudogene TRBV3-2) and TRBJ2-1; a weak D match, TRBD1 (6 bases). This CDR3 is built from 21 residues. Germline-derived CDR1 and CDR2 are LGHDT and YNNKEL (reference sequence). Trimming left V 0 bases short and J 2 bases short, with 26 bases between. In nucleotides, the CDR3 is TGTGCCAGCAGCCAAGATTCTCAGGGGTGGGTAATGCTATCAACCTACAATGAGCAGTTCTTC. Amino acids: CASSQDSQGWVMLSTYNEQFF.

The chain combines TRBV11-1 with TRBJ2-1, with a tentative D call TRBD1 (5 bases). V was clipped by 1 base and J by 9 bases, with 13 bases between them. CDR3 length equals 14 residues. Germline assignment: CDR1 SGHAT and CDR2 FQDESV (reference sequence). The CDR3 DNA sequence: TGTGCCAGCAGCTTAGGGGCAGGGTTGCTTGAGCAGTTCTTC. It encodes CASSLGAGLLEQFF. The full variable domain, its missing parts supplied by reference TRBV11-1 and TRBJ2-1, is EAEVAQSPRYKITEKSQAVAFWCDPISGHATLYWYRQILGQGPELLVQFQDESVVDDSQLPKDRFSAERLKGVDSTLKIQPAELGDSAMYLCASSLGAGLLEQFFGPGTRLTVL.

V usage is TRBV4-1 and J usage is TRBJ1-2; D is unclear. This CDR3 contains 16 residues. With 2 bases removed from V and 0 bases from J, the gap between germline ends came to 13 bases. Germline values: CDR1 MGHRA, CDR2 YSYEKL. The CDR3 bases are TGCGCCAGCAGCCAAACCCCAAACTTAGCTAACTATGGCTACACCTTC. It yields the protein CASSQTPNLANYGYTF.

This clone was seen repeatedly, ten times or more. The CDR3 DNA is TGTGCCAGCAGCCTAGCCCGGATCCAGCACAATGAGCAGTTCTTC. Translated, it gives CASSLARIQHNEQFF. V is TRBV3-1 (or the pseudogene TRBV3-2) and J is TRBJ2-1; D not certain. The CDR3 extends over 15 amino acids. The germline V gene has CDR1 LGHDT and CDR2 YNNKEL (reference sequence). V shed 4 bases and J shed 5 bases, with 15 bases lying between them.

The rearrangement joins TRBV5-1 to TRBJ2-1, with 12 bases aligning to TRBD2. Germline loops: CDR1 SGHRS, CDR2 YFSETQ. This CDR3 spans 14 amino acids. The junction had 5 bases not matched to a gene; V was cut back by 6 bases and J by 7 bases. The CDR3 sequence: CASTPLAGGNEQFF. The CDR3 DNA reads as TGCGCCAGCACACCACTAGCGGGAGGAAATGAGCAGTTCTTC. The full variable domain, in which reference TRBV5-1 and TRBJ2-1 provide the parts outside the CDR3, is KAGVTQTPRYLIKTRGQQVTLSCSPISGHRSVSWYQQTPGQGLQFLFEYFSETQRNKGNFPGRFSGRQFSNSRSEMNVSTLELGDSALYLCASTPLAGGNEQFFGPGTRLTVL.

The CDR3 nucleotides are TGTGCCACCAGTGACCAATGGGACAGGGTATCCTACGAGCAGTACTTC. Residues: CATSDQWDRVSYEQYF. The genes are TRBV24-1 and TRBJ2-7, with 9 bases identical to TRBD1. Germline lookup yields CDR1 KGHDR and CDR2 SFDVKD. The CDR3 runs 16 residues. Losses at the gene ends were 4 bases for V and 1 base for J; bases not matched to a gene: 7.

This chain joins TRBV6-1 and TRBJ1-5; 7 bases are a match to TRBD1. The CDR3 has 16 amino acids. Germline values: CDR1 MNHNS, CDR2 SASEGT. The ends lost 2 bases at V and 2 bases at J; junction bases unmatched: 6. The CDR3 DNA is TGTGCCAGCAGTGAACTAGGGGGCGGGGGCAATCAGCCCCAGCATTTT. This translates into CASSELGGGGNQPQHF.

This clone is a singleton in its sample. This chain joins TRBV5-1 and TRBJ2-3, with a possible D match to TRBD2 (6 bases). The CDR3 is 15 amino acids. With 4 bases removed from V and 4 bases from J, the gap between germline ends came to 16 bases. Germline V gene data show CDR1 as SGHRS and CDR2 as YFSETQ. CDR3 region: CASSPDYPGPDTQYF. The CDR3 coding sequence is TGCGCCAGCAGCCCGGACTACCCAGGTCCAGATACGCAGTATTTT.

V usage is TRBV19 and J usage is TRBJ1-1; 8 nucleotides match TRBD1. Per germline, CDR1 LNHDA and CDR2 SQIVND (reference sequence). This CDR3 is 15 amino acids long. The trim removed 7 bases at V and 0 bases at J, leaving 7 bases unmatched. The CDR3 coding sequence is TGTGCCAGTACTCAACAGGGGGGGTTGAACACTGAAGCTTTCTTT. It specifies CASTQQGGLNTEAFF. Supplemented by reference TRBV19 and TRBJ1-1, the full variable domain reads DGGITQSPKYLFRKEGQNVTLSCEQNLNHDAMYWYRQDPGQGLRLIYYSQIVNDFQKGDIAEGYSVSREKKESFPLTVTSAQKNPTAFYLCASTQQGGLNTEAFFGQGTRLTVV.

The chain is built from TRBV2 and TRBJ2-5, with no clear D. The germline V gene has CDR1 SNHLY and CDR2 FYNNEI. Trimming removed 2 bases at V and 0 bases at J, with 10 bases between. The CDR3 covers 15 residues. CDR3 amino acids: CASSERGSYQETQYF. CDR3 sequence (DNA): TGTGCCAGCAGTGAAAGAGGCAGCTACCAAGAGACCCAGTACTTC.

This chain links TRBV9 with TRBJ2-3; D gene unclear. This CDR3 spans 13 amino acids. The V end was cut by 4 bases, the J end by 4 bases, with 10 bases between. Germline CDR1 reads SGDLS; CDR2 reads YYNGEE. The CDR3 coding sequence is TGTGCCAGCAGCCCCTGGAGAGCAGATACGCAGTATTTT. It yields the protein CASSPWRADTQYF.

This clone was counted a single time. This same CDR3 is encoded by further DNA sequences in the sample. V gene TRBV4-1 combines with J gene TRBJ1-2; 8 bases map to TRBD1. Germline CDR1 and CDR2: MGHRA and YSYEKL. This CDR3 has 13 residues. Germline trimming cut 3 bases from V and 6 bases from J; bases unmatched to any gene: 3. CDR3 DNA sequence: TGCGCCAGCAGCCACGGACAGGGCGATGGCTACACCTTC. The encoded protein is CASSHGQGDGYTF.

A single count supports this clone. The CDR3 DNA reads as TGTGCCAGCAGTTCATTGGGGGGTCTGAACTATGGCTACACCTTC. This codes for CASSSLGGLNYGYTF. V gene TRBV27 combines with J gene TRBJ1-2, with a weak D call TRBD1 (5 bases). The CDR3 contains 15 residues. With 4 bases removed from V and 2 bases from J, the gap between germline ends came to 14 bases. The germline V gene has CDR1 MNHEY and CDR2 SMNVEV (reference sequence).

This chain joins TRBV15 and TRBJ1-3; no firm D call. The CDR3 loop spans 17 amino acids. V was cut by 0 bases and J by 0 bases, with 12 bases left in between. Germline V gene sequence: CDR1 LNHNV, CDR2 YYDKDF (reference sequence). Here the CDR3 reads CATSRDPLSPSGNTIYF. The CDR3 DNA sequence: TGTGCCACCAGCAGAGATCCACTGAGCCCCTCTGGAAACACCATATATTTT.

This chain uses TRBV7-8 with TRBJ2-1; D is undetermined. V was pared by 5 bases and J by 4 bases, with 6 bases between. The CDR3 contains 12 residues. Germline values: CDR1 SGHVS, CDR2 FQNEAQ. The CDR3 coding sequence is TGTGCCAGCAGCATAAATTACAATGAGCAGTTCTTC. It specifies CASSINYNEQFF.

This clone was counted only a few times. V usage is TRBV10-3 and J usage is TRBJ2-2, with 8 positions matching TRBD1. After removal of 2 bases from V and 6 bases from J, the junction contained 5 bases not matched to a gene. The CDR3 spans 15 residues. Looked up from germline, CDR1 is ENHRY and CDR2 is SYGVKD. CDR3 amino acids: CAISEDRGRAGELFF. The CDR3 DNA reads TGTGCCATCAGTGAGGACAGGGGAAGGGCCGGGGAGCTGTTTTTT.